The rows below give T cell receptor beta chains drawn from one sample of a study of cytomegalovirus exposure and HLA in healthy donors. Libraries were prepared by immunoSEQ multiplex PCR; TCRdb keeps only in-frame clonotypes and omits some of them. The sample has 130,000 or so clones; more than 65% are singletons. Sequenced: PBMCs. These receptors all stem from a male donor in good health and CMV-seropositive. CDR3s include the opening cysteine and the closing phenylalanine or tryptophan. The D gene is left open where the match is weak. Expanded clones are given a class, and other clones once, few, many or no size at all.

>-|TRBV28|TRBJ2-7|TRBD2
TGTGCCAGCAGTTCCCCAACTAGCGGGAGAAGACCCTACGAGCAGTACTTC
CASSSPTSGRRPYEQYF
>-|TRBV6-1|TRBJ1-1|-
TGTGCCAGCAGTCTTGGACAGTCCACTGAAGCTTTCTTT
CASSLGQSTEAFF
>-|TRBV29-1|TRBJ1-1|-
TGCAGCGTTGAATCAGCAGGGTGGGGCACTGAAGCTTTCTTT
CSVESAGWGTEAFF
>-|TRBV7-2|TRBJ1-1|TRBD1
TGTGCCAGCAGCTTAGGGGGACAGGAAGCTTTCTTT
CASSLGGQEAFF
>-|TRBV5-4|TRBJ2-1|TRBD2
TGTGCCAGCAGCCCCGGGACTAGCGGAGCTAATGAGCAGTTCTTC
CASSPGTSGANEQFF
>few|TRBV9|TRBJ2-7|-
TGTGCCAGCGCTAAAACAGGACAAACTTACGAGCAGTACTTC
CASAKTGQTYEQYF
>once|TRBV9|TRBJ1-2|-
TGTGCCAGCAGCGTAGTCCCAGGGTCAGCTAACTATGGCTACACCTTC
CASSVVPGSANYGYTF
>-|TRBV7-2|TRBJ2-7|TRBD1
TGTGCCAGCAGCCCTCGGACAGGGAGTTTCTACGAGCAGTACTTC
CASSPRTGSFYEQYF
>-|TRBV4-1|TRBJ1-4|TRBD1
TGCGCCAGCAGCCTAGGGGACAGCCTTAATGAAAAACTGTTTTTT
CASSLGDSLNEKLFF
>-|TRBV18|TRBJ1-2|-
TGTGCCAGCTCCCCGATAGGCGGTGGCTACACCTTC
CASSPIGGGYTF
>-|TRBV10-3|TRBJ1-2|-
TGTGCCATCACCTCTGACAGCTCTTATGGCTACACCTTC
CAITSDSSYGYTF
>-|TRBV13|TRBJ2-1|TRBD2
TGTGCCAGCAGCTTAGGCCGAGGAGCGGGAGGGCCGGCCCATGAGCAGTTCTTC
CASSLGRGAGGPAHEQFF
>-|TRBV27|TRBJ1-5|-
TGTGCCAGCAGCGCCGGGACACCCGCCCGCCGGCATTTT
CASSAGTPARRHF
>-|TRBV5-3|TRBJ2-1|-
TGTGCCAGAAGCGTAGGGCTCATCAGGGGTTTGTCCAATGAGCAGTTCTTC
CARSVGLIRGLSNEQFF
>-|TRBV7-2|TRBJ2-7|TRBD2
TGTGCCAGCAGCTTAGTGTGGACTAGCGGGGAGCCTGAGCAGTACTTC
CASSLVWTSGEPEQYF
>-|TRBV18|TRBJ1-1|-
TGTGCCAGTTCCTGGGAGGGGGTCACTGAAGCTTTCTTT
CASSWEGVTEAFF
>-|TRBV19|TRBJ2-3|-
TGTGCCAGTAGTCCCGGGGAATCTCGAGTGGAACTGTACACAGATACGCAGTATTTT
CASSPGESRVELYTDTQYF
>-|TRBV28|TRBJ1-1|TRBD1
TGTGCCAGCAGTGAAACAGGGGAGAACACTGAAGCTTTCTTT
CASSETGENTEAFF
>few|TRBV28|TRBJ1-2|-
TGTGCCAGCAGTTTATTAGTTGATAACTATGGCTACACCTTC
CASSLLVDNYGYTF
>-|TRBV2|TRBJ2-7|TRBD1
TGTGCCAGCAGCGATCGGGACAGCACCTACGAGCAGTACTTC
CASSDRDSTYEQYF
>-|TRBV2|TRBJ1-6|TRBD1
TGCGGACTCCTGGACAGGGCAAATAATTCACCCCTCCACTTT
CGLLDRANNSPLHF
>-|TRBV28|TRBJ1-5|-
TGTGCCAGCAGTTTAATGGTAGAAACTTATAGCAATCAGCCCCAGCATTTT
CASSLMVETYSNQPQHF
>once|TRBV18|TRBJ2-1|-
TGTGCCAGCTCACCACCGGCGGCTTTATCCTACAATGAGCAGTTCTTC
CASSPPAALSYNEQFF
>-|TRBV28|TRBJ1-5|-
TGTGCCAGCAGTTTAAGGGGCATGGGCAATCAGCCCCAGCATTTT
CASSLRGMGNQPQHF
>-|TRBV19|TRBJ2-3|TRBD1
TGTGCCAGTAGTATAGGGACAGGGGCAGATACGCAGTATTTT
CASSIGTGADTQYF
>-|TRBV15|TRBJ2-3|-
TGTGCCACCAGCAGAGATACAGCCCGCACAGATACGCAGTATTTT
CATSRDTARTDTQYF
>-|TRBV11-2|TRBJ2-3|-
TGTGCCAGCACCCCCGTTCCCTCCCTCACAGATACGCAGTATTTT
CASTPVPSLTDTQYF
>few|TRBV27|TRBJ2-3|-
TGTGCCAGCAGTTTGATTCAACAGGGTACGCAGTATTTT
CASSLIQQGTQYF
>once|TRBV30|TRBJ2-5|-
TGTGCCTGGAGTGTACGTCTAGGAGAGACCCAGTACTTC
CAWSVRLGETQYF
>-|TRBV28|TRBJ1-1|-
TGTGCCAGCGGCGATAATTTAGAGGCTGAAGCTTTCTTT
CASGDNLEAEAFF
>-|TRBV7-9|TRBJ1-6|-
TGTGCCAGCAGCTTATTGCAGGGTGATTCACCCCTCCACTTT
CASSLLQGDSPLHF
>-|TRBV6-1|TRBJ1-5|-
TGTGCCAGCAGTGATGGAGCAGGGGCTCCGAGCAATCAGCCCCAGCATTTT
CASSDGAGAPSNQPQHF
>-|TRBV6-5|TRBJ1-4|-
TGTGCCAGCAGTTCGCACGGGTGGACAACTAATGAAAAACTGTTTTTT
CASSSHGWTTNEKLFF
>-|TRBV7-9|TRBJ1-4|TRBD1
TGTGCCAGCAGCCCTAGGACAGGATTAGATGAAAAACTGTTTTTT
CASSPRTGLDEKLFF
>-|TRBV19|TRBJ2-7|TRBD2
TGTGCCAGTACCCACGTTGCGGGAGGGCCTGACGAGCAGTACTTC
CASTHVAGGPDEQYF
>-|TRBV5-6|TRBJ1-2|TRBD1
TGTGCCAGCAGCCTACAGGGGGCTGGTGGCTACACCTTC
CASSLQGAGGYTF
>-|TRBV21-1|TRBJ1-1|-
TGTGCCAGCAGCAAAGGGGGCGCGCTTTTTGAATCTGAAGCTTTCTTT
CASSKGGALFESEAFF
>few|TRBV19|TRBJ1-3|-
TGTGCCAGTAGTGTCCACCGGGACTCTGGAAACACCATATATTTT
CASSVHRDSGNTIYF
>-|TRBV19|TRBJ2-5|TRBD1
TGTGCCAGTACCCCCACCCCGGCAGGGGGCATGAAGACCCAGTACTTC
CASTPTPAGGMKTQYF
>-|TRBV28|TRBJ2-3|-
TGTGCCAGCAGCACAGGGCGGAGATACACAGATACGCAGTATTTT
CASSTGRRYTDTQYF
>-|TRBV10-3|TRBJ1-2|-
TGTGCCATCAGCTTGATAGGGGGATATGGCTACACCTTC
CAISLIGGYGYTF
>few|TRBV7-9|TRBJ2-3|TRBD1
TGTGCCAGCATCCGACCCGGACAGGCCTTCACAGATACGCAGTATTTT
CASIRPGQAFTDTQYF